Listed below are T cell receptor beta chains from one sample, sequenced in a study of control samples from healthy donors and cancer patients. Data came from immunoSEQ multiplex PCR; TCRdb stores just in-frame clones and leaves some out. Of about 150,000 clones in the sample, 93% were seen once. The sequencing sample was made of blood. The receptors come from a man between 18 and 29 years old in good health. CDR3s include the opening cysteine and the closing phenylalanine or tryptophan. A D gene is named only where the DNA matches it firmly. A row's size may be missing; if present it is once, few, many or a size class.

cdr3_aa: CASSPNGVNSPLHF
cdr3_nt: TGTGCCAGCAGCCCCAACGGGGTAAATTCACCCCTCCACTTT
clone_size: NA
j_call: TRBJ1-6
v_call: TRBV5-6
d_call: NA

cdr3_aa: CASSPRQGTSYEQYF
cdr3_nt: TGTGCCAGCAGCCCCCGACAGGGGACTTCCTACGAGCAGTACTTC
clone_size: NA
j_call: TRBJ2-7
v_call: TRBV7-3
d_call: TRBD1

cdr3_aa: CASSIQANSNQPQHF
cdr3_nt: TGTGCCAGTAGTATACAGGCTAATAGCAATCAGCCCCAGCATTTT
clone_size: NA
j_call: TRBJ1-5
v_call: TRBV19
d_call: NA

cdr3_aa: CASSGPAGGQPQHF
cdr3_nt: TGTGCCAGCAGTGGGCCCGCAGGGGGACAGCCCCAGCATTTT
clone_size: NA
j_call: TRBJ1-5
v_call: TRBV25-1
d_call: TRBD1

cdr3_aa: CASSRTENQPQHF
cdr3_nt: TGTGCCAGTAGTAGGACAGAAAATCAGCCCCAGCATTTT
clone_size: NA
j_call: TRBJ1-5
v_call: TRBV19
d_call: NA

cdr3_aa: CASSPVGRTGELFF
cdr3_nt: TGTGCCAGCAGCCCAGTGGGGCGGACCGGGGAGCTGTTTTTT
clone_size: NA
j_call: TRBJ2-2
v_call: TRBV7-2
d_call: NA

cdr3_aa: CAITGTSVWATGELFF
cdr3_nt: TGTGCCATAACCGGGACTAGCGTCTGGGCAACCGGGGAGCTGTTTTTT
clone_size: NA
j_call: TRBJ2-2
v_call: TRBV2
d_call: TRBD2

cdr3_aa: CASSRSGFLNEQFF
cdr3_nt: TGTGCCAGCAGCCGTAGCGGGTTTTTGAATGAGCAGTTCTTC
clone_size: NA
j_call: TRBJ2-1
v_call: TRBV28
d_call: TRBD2

cdr3_aa: CASIPGGDYNEQFF
cdr3_nt: TGTGCCAGCATCCCCGGAGGAGATTACAATGAGCAGTTCTTC
clone_size: NA
j_call: TRBJ2-1
v_call: TRBV5-4
d_call: NA

cdr3_aa: CAWTVGGDEQFF
cdr3_nt: TGTGCCTGGACTGTGGGCGGAGATGAGCAGTTCTTC
clone_size: NA
j_call: TRBJ2-1
v_call: TRBV30
d_call: NA

cdr3_aa: CASSAPDRDDEKLFF
cdr3_nt: TGTGCCAGCAGCGCACCAGACAGGGATGATGAAAAACTGTTTTTT
clone_size: NA
j_call: TRBJ1-4
v_call: TRBV7-9
d_call: TRBD1

cdr3_aa: CASSQDLYRDKRGYTF
cdr3_nt: TGCGCCAGCAGCCAAGATTTATATCGGGACAAACGAGGCTACACCTTC
clone_size: NA
j_call: TRBJ1-2
v_call: TRBV4-3
d_call: NA

cdr3_aa: CASSFDSSENSPLHF
cdr3_nt: TGTGCCAGCAGCTTTGACAGCAGCGAAAATTCACCCCTCCACTTT
clone_size: NA
j_call: TRBJ1-6
v_call: TRBV7-9
d_call: NA

cdr3_aa: CASSLGIEQYF
cdr3_nt: TGTGCCAGCAGTTTGGGGATCGAGCAGTACTTC
clone_size: NA
j_call: TRBJ2-7
v_call: TRBV6-2/TRBV6-3
d_call: NA

cdr3_aa: CASSFSRETQYF
cdr3_nt: TGTGCCAGCAGTTTTTCACGGGAGACCCAGTACTTC
clone_size: once
j_call: TRBJ2-5
v_call: TRBV12-3/TRBV12-4
d_call: NA

cdr3_aa: CASSLVGGDQPQHF
cdr3_nt: TGTGCCAGCAGCTTAGTGGGAGGGGATCAGCCCCAGCATTTT
clone_size: NA
j_call: TRBJ1-5
v_call: TRBV7-6
d_call: NA